This entry concerns a single TCR beta chain. The antigen this receptor binds is unknown. Per-nucleotide qualities are absent, and no much larger clonotype sits a single base away. The cohort comprised 670 or so healthy bone marrow donors. Cohort members were all nominally healthy when sampled, although unrecorded immune exposures were likely present. The donor tested CMV seronegative and was one of the 352 seronegative cohort members. A peripheral blood sample was collected from each donor, and TCR beta sequencing was performed on peripheral blood mononuclear cells. The Qiagen DNeasy Blood Extraction Kit was used to extract genomic DNA from the blood cell samples. This specimen belongs to a study of cytomegalovirus exposure and HLA in healthy donors (dated by TCRdb to about 2017). About the investigation overall: An earlier analysis of several hundred of the donors reported about 290 Gb of sequence data and around 120 million unique TCR beta sequences from about 200 million T cells. Across some 400 genotyped donors of the cohort, an average of roughly 250,000 unique TCR beta nucleotide sequences per donor were sequenced, and roughly 17% of those sequences were non-productive. About 300 gigabases of sequencing data and approximately 85 million unique TCR sequences were included in an early release covering several hundred HLA-typed donors. To decide whether each TCR beta V gene segment behaved as functional or pseudogenic, an earlier analysis of nearly 600 of the donors relied on high-throughput TCR beta sequencing. A later analysis re-examined previously published TCR beta repertoires from several hundred donors and added high-resolution HLA genotyping to investigate patterns of TCR occurrence. About five DR-DQ haplotypes were treated as single units for association and clustering because of strong linkage in the cohort. HLA typing covered class I and class II loci at four-digit resolution. To predict cytomegalovirus infection status, the study combined high-throughput TCR immunosequencing, statistical association of individual TCRs with disease status, and machine learning. All discovery cohort repertoires had been generated on a single sequencing platform. Donor age, sex, ethnicity and CMV serostatus were compiled together with the repertoire data. Typing coverage varied by locus: roughly 629-630 donors for A, B, C, DRB1 and DQB1; 522 for DQA1; approximately 610 for DPA1; more than 450 for DPB1. The genetic ancestry cluster associated with self-reported Caucasian donors included about 81% of the roughly 400 genotyped donors. In addition to the first cohort of 666 subjects, a separate validation cohort of 120 different subjects was used. The later analysis used no new phenotypic data to find candidate immune exposures, relying instead on TCR beta sequences and their occurrence across donors. The study profiled the T cell repertoires of around 700 subjects by immunosequencing and related them to cytomegalovirus serostatus. Genome-wide SNP genotypes for about 65% of the 666 donors were used in a later genetic analysis, which treated that subset as a discovery cohort. The study aimed to test whether signatures of past pathogen exposure could be identified by cataloging public T cell receptors. What the work shows at the level of the full study, not this receptor alone: Sequencing depth was assumed to be roughly uniform across donors in the presence/absence analyses, though that assumption may not hold. The 87-base-pair reads could not distinguish some IMGT-functional V segments, including TRBV6-2 and TRBV6-3, so those segments were excluded. A later analysis reported that several top co-occurrence clusters appeared linked to parvovirus B19, influenza, CMV and Epstein-Barr virus. Most TCR sequences were seen in very few donors, while some public TCRs were found in many individuals. Only TCR beta chains were sequenced in this cohort, and the absence of alpha or paired-chain data limited detectable features. In a later genetic analysis, a missense DCLRE1C variant was associated with V-gene and J-gene trimming of TCR beta chains, and the association was replicated in an independent cohort. In a later analysis, 16,951 TCR beta sequences were associated with specific HLA alleles at a false discovery rate of 0.05. A further reported finding was that TCR beta sequences accurately predicted the HLA-A and HLA-B alleles for most subjects in the first cohort. Strong co-occurrence of HLA alleles, especially DR and DQ, made assigning TCR associations to individual alleles difficult. In a later analysis, the rate of TCR association differed among HLA loci, with DRB1 alleles having the most associated TCRs and HLA-C alleles having the fewest. The study listed 150 to 200 TCR beta chains as associated with cytomegalovirus. The sequencing pipeline was judged likely to have produced a cluster of highly shared sequence variants as a technical artifact. In an earlier analysis of several hundred of the donors, most TCR beta V segments were observed in productive rearrangements about 87% or about 30% of the time, broadly matching IMGT annotations. Compared with equally common non-associated chains, HLA-associated TCR beta chains in a later analysis were more clonally expanded and had lower generation probabilities. Correlated functional status among segregating V segments might reflect linkage disequilibrium, but an unknown experimental factor could not be ruled out. Because counts were too low, 15 to 20 rarely observed V segments, including chromosome 9 orphons, were excluded from the earlier analysis of several hundred of the donors. The authors suggested that the approach could potentially be extended to other disease states and immunological phenotypes. CMV serostatus was the only immune exposure information available for the cohort. Because HLA typing was unavailable for some donors at each locus, only the typed subset was used in association tests. A later genetic analysis reported fewer N-insertions in productive TCRs among donors in an Asian-associated ancestry cluster than the roughly 650-donor mean. In a later analysis, most CMV-associated TCR beta chains were found to appear HLA-restricted, with HLA associations seemingly driven largely by CMV exposure. In both the original and validation cohorts, the classifier was reported to diagnose cytomegalovirus status with high specificity and sensitivity. In vitro tests confirmed that three of the cytomegalovirus-associated TCR beta chains recognize cytomegalovirus antigens.

The CDR3 runs 14 amino acids, cysteine and phenylalanine included. Only CDR3 DNA remains: 42 bases, in frame from the first base. The V end gives up 4 bases and the J end 7 bases, leaving 9 bases in the junction not matched to a gene. CDR1 and CDR2 are read off the germline V gene (reference sequence) as SEHNR and FQNEAQ. Libraries were built with the immunoSEQ multiplex PCR assay. For the multiplex PCR, a mixture combining 60 forward primers for TCR Vbeta segments and 13 reverse primers for TCR Jbeta segments was used. The CDR3 region of rearranged TCR beta genes was amplified from genomic DNA with a multiplex PCR assay. The amplified TCR beta libraries were sequenced on the Illumina HiSeq System as 87-base-pair reads. The study's own analysis went as follows. A later analysis tallied 80 million to 95 million unique TCR beta chains across the 700 or so repertoires, and some 10 million of those chains were shared by two or more donors. A nearest-neighbor algorithm error-corrected the raw reads and collapsed the reads into unique sequences, merging closely related sequences to remove PCR and sequencing errors. CDR3 sequences were aligned to IMGT reference sequences to assign V, D and J gene segments. For a sequence to be retained, at least a six-nucleotide match to both a V gene segment and a J gene segment was required. Rearrangements were called productive when the CDR3 lacked stop codons and stayed in frame with V and J; all others were non-productive. Following IMGT convention, CDR3 was defined as the stretch from the second conserved V-encoded cysteine to the conserved J-encoded phenylalanine. The earlier analysis of fewer than 700 of the donors excluded sequences that lacked an unambiguous match to a single V gene segment. An earlier analysis of 587 of the donors classified V segments as functional when productive rearrangements were above 56.7% and as segregating when the standard deviation between donors was above 5%. A statistical classification framework was built to diagnose cytomegalovirus status from the catalog of TCR beta chain sequences. V and J gene assignment, in a later analysis, came from comparing TCR nucleotide sequences with IMGT/GENE-DB human TR gene sequences. In a later analysis, CDR3 sequences and most-parsimonious VDJ recombination scenarios were assigned using the TCRdist pipeline. A later analysis defined each TCR beta chain by its CDR3 amino acid sequence plus V-gene family, and excluded reads lacking a unique V-gene family. To address suspected cross-contamination and a sequencing artifact, a later analysis removed 592 highly shared, low-generation-probability nucleotide sequences. For each public chain, a later analysis derived a clonal expansion index from normalized ranks of inferred template counts within each repertoire. Generation probabilities in a later analysis came from a VDJ recombination model fitted to out-of-frame rearrangements, and those results were checked against IGoR. In a later analysis, hypergeometric tests were used to score TCR-TCR, TCR-HLA and TCR-CMV co-occurrence, with a repertoire-size bias correction applied to TCR pairs. To estimate false discovery rates, a later analysis permuted the HLA or CMV assignments 20 times. In a later analysis, co-occurring TCRs were grouped with DBSCAN, and TCRdist sequence similarity was added when clustering was performed within HLA-allele-positive subsets. Repertoires with fewer than 30,000 or more than 120,000 public chains were left out of co-occurrence clustering, as were about five repertoires with anomalous nucleotide sharing. The table comes from immuneACCESS by way of TCRdb, which keeps in-frame sequences with V and J called. Part of the clones is missing from these tables; in studies checked, under half for an unresolved V gene and the rest for unknown reasons. That table supplies the V and J calls and clone size; D and trimming were determined from the DNA. The sample table contains around 100,000 clones; only one count was recorded for roughly 74% of them. Approximately 0.9% of the sample is in the top ten clones.

Sequenced material: PBMCs. This TCR was sampled from a woman in her thirties in good health and CMV-seronegative. The chain uses TRBV7-9 and TRBJ2-7; 8 nucleotides in the junction match TRBD2. This receptor carries the CDR3 CASSSIAGPGEQYF. Here is the DNA: TGTGCCAGCAGCTCAATAGCGGGGCCGGGTGAGCAGTACTTC.